Presented here are 20 T cell receptor beta chains from one specimen sequenced in a study of cytomegalovirus exposure and HLA in healthy donors. Both 60 Vbeta primers and 13 Jbeta primers went into the PCR. Only in-frame clones appear in the TCRdb table, and some are missing; sequencing was by immunoSEQ multiplex PCR. The repertoire holds some 130,000 clones, with roughly 80% as singletons. What was sequenced was PBMCs. These receptors came from a woman aged 45-65 years in good health and CMV-seropositive.

The chain carries TRBV6-5 and TRBJ2-5; 7 bases are a match to TRBD1. With V trimmed by 4 bases and J by 4 bases, 6 bases remained unmatched. CDR1 and CDR2 from the germline V gene are MNHEY and SVGAGI. The CDR3 is 14 amino acids. The CDR3 sequence: CASSFGQEAETQYF. In nucleotides, the CDR3 is TGTGCCAGCAGTTTCGGACAGGAGGCAGAGACCCAGTACTTC.

CDR3: CASTLLAGAPYEQYF. For the CDR3, the DNA is TGTGCCAGCACCTTACTAGCGGGGGCTCCCTACGAGCAGTACTTC. V usage is TRBV6-5 and J usage is TRBJ2-7, with 11 bases identical to TRBD2. V was clipped by 7 bases and J by 2 bases; unmatched bases: 7. The germline V gene has CDR1 MNHEY and CDR2 SVGAGI. The CDR3 extends over 15 amino acids.

This chain joins TRBV5-1 and TRBJ1-5; 8 nucleotides align to TRBD1. V shed 3 bases, J shed 2 bases, and the junction held 7 bases outside the gene matches. The CDR3 covers 16 residues. Germline assignment: CDR1 SGHRS and CDR2 YFSETQ. The CDR3 bases are TGCGCCAGCAGCTGGACAGGGAGGAAGGGCAATCAGCCCCAGCATTTT. Amino acid sequence: CASSWTGRKGNQPQHF.

There are a few counts of this clone. The chain has TRBV4-1 and TRBJ2-1, with D possibly being TRBD2 (5 bases). The CDR3 extends over 14 amino acids. CDR1 MGHRA and CDR2 YSYEKL come from the germline V gene. Trimming removed 0 bases from V and 4 bases from J, with 7 bases in between. In nucleotides, the CDR3 is TGCGCCAGCAGCCAAGATGGGAGATACAATGAGCAGTTCTTC. Amino acid sequence: CASSQDGRYNEQFF.

The rearrangement joins TRBV10-3 to TRBJ2-3; TRBD1 matches at 7 bases. The germline V gene has CDR1 ENHRY and CDR2 SYGVKD. The CDR3 consists of 15 residues. Losses at the gene ends were 0 bases for V and 1 base for J; bases not matched to a gene: 1. CDR3 residues: CAISESGTGTDTQYF. Here the CDR3 DNA reads TGTGCCATCAGTGAGTCGGGGACAGGCACAGATACGCAGTATTTT.

The V and J genes are TRBV9 and TRBJ1-1; D is undetermined. V gave up 2 bases and J gave up 4 bases, with 15 bases separating them. Germline assignment: CDR1 SGDLS and CDR2 YYNGEE. The length of the CDR3 is 15 residues. The CDR3 DNA sequence: TGTGCCAGCAGCGTGGGGTGGGCCCGGGGCACTGAAGCTTTCTTT. The encoded protein is CASSVGWARGTEAFF.

The chain has TRBV6-6 and TRBJ1-4, with TRBD1 identical over 9 bases. The germline CDR1 and CDR2 sequences are MNHNY and SVGAGI (reference sequence). V gave up 6 bases and J gave up 7 bases; unmatched junction bases: 9. CDR3 length: 15 amino acids. The CDR3, as DNA: TGTGCCAGCAGAGTACAGGGGGCGATGGTTGAAAAACTGTTTTTT. Translated, it gives CASRVQGAMVEKLFF.

This clone has a single count. The gene calls are TRBV19 and TRBJ1-1, with TRBD1 identical over 8 bases. In germline, CDR1 is LNHDA, CDR2 SQIVND (reference sequence). This CDR3 contains 16 residues. With 0 bases clipped from V and 4 bases from J, the junction kept 7 bases outside the gene matches. This CDR3 reads CASSIEGQGSLTEAFF. The CDR3 nucleotides read TGTGCCAGTAGTATAGAAGGACAGGGATCACTCACTGAAGCTTTCTTT.

V usage is TRBV4-2 and J usage is TRBJ2-7; D might be TRBD2 (6 bases). CDR3 size: 15 residues. The germline V gene encodes CDR1 LGHNA and CDR2 YNFKEQ. V gave up 2 bases and J gave up 0 bases, with 11 bases separating them. The CDR3 here is CASSQIAVLSYEQYF. The CDR3 nucleotides are TGTGCCAGCAGCCAAATAGCGGTACTCTCCTACGAGCAGTACTTC.

The chain joins TRBV7-9 to TRBJ1-2, with 7 bases lining up with TRBD1. The germline V gene encodes CDR1 SEHNR and CDR2 FQNEAQ (reference sequence). The length of the CDR3 is 14 residues. J was trimmed by 4 bases and V by 4 bases; bases with no gene match: 6. DNA of the CDR3: TGTGCCAGCAGCTCCCTGACAGGGCTCTATGGCTACACCTTC. It codes for CASSSLTGLYGYTF.

This chain joins TRBV28 and TRBJ2-7, with TRBD2 matching 12 bases. From germline, CDR1 is MDHEN and CDR2 SYDVKM. V lost 8 bases, J lost 1 base, and 9 bases stayed unmatched. This CDR3 region has 16 residues. The CDR3 loop is CASLGLAGGRSYEQYF. Written as DNA, the CDR3 is TGTGCCAGCTTGGGGCTAGCGGGGGGGCGATCCTACGAGCAGTACTTC.

This chain joins TRBV28 and TRBJ2-7, with D possibly matching TRBD2 (5 bases). CDR1 and CDR2 (germline): MDHEN, SYDVKM. V was pared by 10 bases and J by 3 bases, with 16 bases between. The CDR3 consists of 13 residues. CDR3 protein: CATHKTGSYEQYF. The CDR3 DNA reads as TGTGCCACCCACAAGACTGGGAGCTACGAGCAGTACTTC.

This clone was recorded once. The rearrangement joins TRBV9 to TRBJ1-1; D might be TRBD1 (6 bases). The germline V gene encodes CDR1 SGDLS and CDR2 YYNGEE. The V end lost 9 bases, the J end lost 5 bases, and 23 bases lay between the germline ends. This CDR3 is 15 amino acids long. CDR3 residues: CATQRRQGGKTEAFF. CDR3 bases: TGTGCCACACAGCGTAGGCAAGGGGGAAAGACTGAAGCTTTCTTT. Full variable domain (missing parts from reference TRBV9 and TRBJ1-1): DSGVTQTPKHLITATGQRVTLRCSPRSGDLSVYWYQQSLDQGLQFLIQYYNGEERAKGNILERFSAQQFPDLHSELNLSSLELGDSALYFCATQRRQGGKTEAFFGQGTRLTVV.

The V gene is TRBV4-1, the J gene TRBJ1-4, with 12 bases matching TRBD1. The CDR3 spans 17 residues. V lost 4 bases, J lost 4 bases, and 7 bases stayed unmatched. Germline V CDR1 and CDR2: MGHRA, YSYEKL. CDR3 nucleotide sequence: TGCGCCAGCAGCCCACCGGGACAGGGGGCAATTAATGAAAAACTGTTTTTT. Translation: CASSPPGQGAINEKLFF.

The chain is built from TRBV28 and TRBJ1-2; 8 bases are a match to TRBD1. This CDR3 has 15 amino acids. Unmatched junction bases numbered 14, after V lost 6 bases and J lost 8 bases. Germline CDR1 and CDR2: MDHEN and SYDVKM. The CDR3 DNA sequence: TGTGCCAGCAGCAACGTACGCACAGGGGGATCCGGCTACACCTTC. It translates to CASSNVRTGGSGYTF.

In its sample, this clone was seen a few times. J is TRBJ2-7 and V is TRBV30; D is ambiguous. Per germline, CDR1 GTSNPN and CDR2 SVGIG (reference sequence). The CDR3 has 12 amino acids. V was cut by 3 bases and J by 6 bases, with 12 bases left in between. The chain's CDR3 is CAWSRGRGEQYF. The CDR3 DNA reads TGTGCCTGGAGCCGCGGCAGAGGCGAGCAGTACTTC.

This clone came up a few times. V gene TRBV9 combines with J gene TRBJ2-7, with D perhaps TRBD2 (5 bases). V lost 3 bases, J lost 2 bases, and 9 bases lay in between. The CDR3 runs 13 residues. Germline V gene data show CDR1 as SGDLS and CDR2 as YYNGEE. The CDR3 DNA is TGTGCCAGCAGCGCCGGGAATACCTACGAGCAGTACTTC. It translates to CASSAGNTYEQYF. The full variable domain, with the rest looked up from reference TRBV9 and TRBJ2-7, is DSGVTQTPKHLITATGQRVTLRCSPRSGDLSVYWYQQSLDQGLQFLIQYYNGEERAKGNILERFSAQQFPDLHSELNLSSLELGDSALYFCASSAGNTYEQYFGPGTRLTVT.

J is TRBJ2-1 and V is TRBV5-1; the D gene is possibly TRBD1 (5 bases). The CDR3 totals 14 residues. V was trimmed by 4 bases and J by 7 bases, leaving 15 bases between them. Germline V CDR1 and CDR2: SGHRS, YFSETQ. In DNA form, the CDR3 reads TGCGCCAGCAGCGTCCCGACAGCTCGAAATGAGCAGTTCTTC. Translation: CASSVPTARNEQFF.

CDR3 nucleotide sequence: TGTGCCAGCAGTTCGTCTAACACAGGGGTGAACACTGAAGCTTTCTTT. Protein: CASSSSNTGVNTEAFF. The chain has TRBV6-5 and TRBJ1-1; 7 bases align to TRBD1. The CDR3 has 16 amino acids. V lost 4 bases, J lost 0 bases, and 8 bases stayed unmatched. In germline, CDR1 is MNHEY, CDR2 SVGAGI.

This clone was counted between two and nine times. The V gene is TRBV15, the J gene TRBJ1-1; 7 nucleotides match TRBD1. J was trimmed by 7 bases and V by 0 bases; bases with no gene match: 5. CDR1 is LNHNV and CDR2 is YYDKDF in the germline V gene (reference sequence). This CDR3 is 14 amino acids long. This CDR3 reads CATSREQTGSEAFF. CDR3 sequence (DNA): TGTGCCACCAGCAGAGAGCAGACAGGGAGTGAAGCTTTCTTT.